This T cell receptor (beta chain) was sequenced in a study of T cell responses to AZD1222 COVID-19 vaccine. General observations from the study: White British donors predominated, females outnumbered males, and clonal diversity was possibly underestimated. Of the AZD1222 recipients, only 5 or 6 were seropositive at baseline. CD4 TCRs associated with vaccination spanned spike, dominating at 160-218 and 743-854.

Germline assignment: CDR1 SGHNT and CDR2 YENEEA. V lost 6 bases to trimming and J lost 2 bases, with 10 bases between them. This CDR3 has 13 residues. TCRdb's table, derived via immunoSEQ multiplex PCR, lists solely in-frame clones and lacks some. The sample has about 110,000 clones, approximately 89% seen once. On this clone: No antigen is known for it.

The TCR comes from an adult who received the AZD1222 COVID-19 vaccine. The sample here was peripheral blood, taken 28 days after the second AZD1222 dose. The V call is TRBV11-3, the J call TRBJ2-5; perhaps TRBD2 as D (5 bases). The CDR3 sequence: CASSSRGQETQYF. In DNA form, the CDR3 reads TGTGCCAGCAGTTCCCGGGGACAAGAGACCCAGTACTTC. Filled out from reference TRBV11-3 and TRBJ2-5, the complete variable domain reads EAGVVQSPRYKIIEKKQPVAFWCNPISGHNTLYWYLQNLGQGPELLIRYENEEAVDDSQLPKDRFSAERLKGVDSTLKIQPAELGDSAVYLCASSSRGQETQYFGPGTRLLVL.